These T cell receptor beta chains were read from a single sample in a study of post-analysis software for immune sequencing data. TCRdb redid the calling of the PCR reads with MiXCR, one entry per CDR3 protein. The data contain fewer than 850,000 distinct CDR3 sequences, 25% to 30% of them seen just once; the ten biggest clones take up roughly 0.54%. Sequencing used blood. The receptors stem from a girl aged 10 to 17 with multiple sclerosis. Each CDR3 is given with its conserved first and last residue. A D gene is named only where the DNA matches it firmly. Clone size appears in some rows only: once, few, many, or a class for an expanded clone.

NA	TRBV28	TRBJ2-1	NA	TGTGCCAGCAGTTTAGGAGGGGGGATCAATGAGCAGTTCTTC	CASSLGGGINEQFF
many	TRBV29-1	TRBJ2-3	NA	TGCAGCGTTCGGGGCAGAAGCACAGATACGCAGTATTTT	CSVRGRSTDTQYF
NA	TRBV29-1	TRBJ1-1	TRBD1	TGCAGCGCCCACCCAGGGGGGAACACTGAAGCTTTCTTT	CSAHPGGNTEAFF
NA	TRBV15	TRBJ2-1	NA	TGTGCCACCAGCAGAGCCCCTGACCCCTACAATGAGCAGTTCTTC	CATSRAPDPYNEQFF
NA	TRBV2	TRBJ2-1	TRBD2	TGTGCCAGCAGTGAAGGTCTAGCGGGAGCCGATGAGCAGTTCTTC	CASSEGLAGADEQFF
NA	TRBV29-1	TRBJ1-1	NA	TGCAGCGTTGACTTGGGGGGGGCTGAAGCTTTCTTT	CSVDLGGAEAFF
NA	TRBV10-1	TRBJ2-3	NA	TGCGCCAGCGGAAGACAGGGCACAGATACGCAGTATTTT	CASGRQGTDTQYF
NA	TRBV7-2	TRBJ2-4	NA	TGTGCCAGCAGCTTACGGGGGACACTAGCCAAAACCATTCAGTACTTC	CASSLRGTLAKTIQYF
few	TRBV5-1	TRBJ2-3	NA	TGCGCCAGCAGCAGCCTCCAGACAGATACGCAGTATTTT	CASSSLQTDTQYF
few	TRBV2	TRBJ2-5	TRBD1	TGTGCCAGCAGTGCCGGGACAGGGTCTTTCGTCGAGACCCAGTACTTC	CASSAGTGSFVETQYF
NA	TRBV12-3/TRBV12-4	TRBJ2-3	NA	TGTGCCAGCAGTCCGGGACTTCTCGTCGGCACAGATACGCAGTATTTT	CASSPGLLVGTDTQYF
few	TRBV20-1	TRBJ2-6	TRBD2	TGCAGTGCTATAGCGGGAGCTGGGGCCAACGTCCTGACTTTC	CSAIAGAGANVLTF
NA	TRBV6-1	TRBJ1-5	TRBD1	TGTGCCAGCGTATTACACGGGACAGGGGGCCGGCAGCCCCAGCATTTT	CASVLHGTGGRQPQHF
NA	TRBV27	TRBJ2-7	TRBD1	TGTACCAGCAGTTTAAAGGGACAGGGCTACGAGCAGTACTTC	CTSSLKGQGYEQYF
NA	TRBV9	TRBJ1-4	NA	TGTGCCAGCAGCGTACAGGGAGCAACTAATGAAAAACTGTTTTTT	CASSVQGATNEKLFF
few	TRBV7-9	TRBJ2-1	TRBD2	TGTGCCAGCAGCTCCAGGCCCGGTGGGGGGGAATACAATGAGCAGTTCTTC	CASSSRPGGGEYNEQFF
NA	TRBV5-1	TRBJ2-6	NA	TGCGCCAGCAGCCGGTTCTCTGGGGCCAACGTCCTGACTTTC	CASSRFSGANVLTF
few	TRBV27	TRBJ1-6	NA	TGTGCCAGCAGTACCTGGACTTCACCCCTCCACTTT	CASSTWTSPLHF
NA	TRBV20-1	TRBJ2-3	NA	TGCAGTGCTAGAGCCATTAGCACAGATACGCAGTATTTT	CSARAISTDTQYF
NA	TRBV5-5	TRBJ2-1	TRBD2	TGTGCCAGCAGTTTGGGACTAGCGGGGGGAACACAAGAGACCCAGTTCTTC	CASSLGLAGGTQETQFF
NA	TRBV6-1	TRBJ1-5	NA	TGTGCCAGCAGGGCCTCCGATTTGAGTAGCAATCAGCCCCAGCATTTT	CASRASDLSSNQPQHF
NA	TRBV5-1	TRBJ2-2	NA	TGCGCCAGCGACAGAGGAGACACCGGGGAGCTGTTTTTT	CASDRGDTGELFF
few	TRBV10-3	TRBJ2-3	NA	TGTGCCATCAGTGAATTGGATATACGCTCATCACAGTATTTT	CAISELDIRSSQYF
few	TRBV6-5	TRBJ2-3	TRBD2	TGTGCCAGCAGCATAGCGGGGACCGAAGATACGCAGTATTTT	CASSIAGTEDTQYF
NA	TRBV7-2	TRBJ1-2	NA	TGTGCCAGCAGCTTGAGAGGGACGGAGAAGTATGGCTACACCTTC	CASSLRGTEKYGYTF
NA	TRBV5-5	TRBJ1-2	TRBD1	TGTGCCGGCAGCTCTGGGACAGGGGGATACTATGGCTACACCTTC	CAGSSGTGGYYGYTF
many	TRBV13	TRBJ1-1	NA	TGTGCCAGCAGCTTAGTCCCCGGAGGTACGGCTGAAGCTTTCTTT	CASSLVPGGTAEAFF
few	TRBV9	TRBJ1-1	NA	TGTGCCAGCAGCTGGGGGCGGGAGAACACTGAAGCTTTCTTT	CASSWGRENTEAFF
NA	TRBV7-7	TRBJ2-1	TRBD1	TGTGCCAGCAGCTTAGAAGGGACAGGGGCGTATGAGCAGTTCTTC	CASSLEGTGAYEQFF
NA	TRBV20-1	TRBJ1-1	TRBD1	TGCAGTGCGGACAGGGAATCCACTGAAGCTTTCTTT	CSADRESTEAFF
few	TRBV18	TRBJ2-5	NA	TGTGCCAGCTCACCACCGGGTACCCAAGAGACCCAGTACTTC	CASSPPGTQETQYF
NA	TRBV5-1	TRBJ1-6	NA	TGCGCCAGCAGCTTGGATTGGCCAGGGGCCAGTTCACCCCTCCACTTT	CASSLDWPGASSPLHF
few	TRBV3-1	TRBJ1-2	TRBD1	TGTGCCAGCAGCCCTCAGGGGGCGGGGTCGGGCTACACCTTC	CASSPQGAGSGYTF
NA	TRBV4-3	TRBJ2-1	NA	TGCGCCAGCAGCCAAGACCCCCTAAGATCCTACAATGAGCAGTTCTTC	CASSQDPLRSYNEQFF
NA	TRBV11-2	TRBJ2-1	NA	TGTGCCAGCAGCTTAGAGCGGAACAATGAGCAGTTCTTC	CASSLERNNEQFF
NA	TRBV5-1	TRBJ2-1	NA	TGCGCCAGCAGCTTGGCCGGGGCGGTCCCCTACAATGAGCAGTTCTTC	CASSLAGAVPYNEQFF
many	TRBV7-2	TRBJ2-4	NA	TGTGCCAGCAGCTTATCGGGGGCCAAAAACATTCAGTACTTC	CASSLSGAKNIQYF
NA	TRBV3-1	TRBJ2-5	TRBD2	TGTGCCAGCAGCCTAGCGGGGATTCAAGGGACCCAGTACTTC	CASSLAGIQGTQYF
many	TRBV4-1	TRBJ2-5	NA	TGCGCCAGCAGCTCGACCGACTACGGAAACCAACCCGGGGAGACCCAGTACTTC	CASSSTDYGNQPGETQYF
NA	TRBV28	TRBJ2-5	TRBD2	TGTGCCAGCAGTTTACCGCCTAGCGGGGTGGGGGCCCAGTACTTC	CASSLPPSGVGAQYF
many	TRBV4-1	TRBJ1-6	NA	TGCGCCAGCAGCCAAGGGGGGAGCTCCTATAATTCACCCCTCCACTTT	CASSQGGSSYNSPLHF
few	TRBV11-3	TRBJ2-1	TRBD2	TGTGCCAGCAGCCGCGGACTAGCTTATGAGCAGTTCTTC	CASSRGLAYEQFF
few	TRBV20-1	TRBJ1-5	NA	TGCAGTCTCCGGACCGCACCAGCAGCGGATCAGCCCCAGCATTTT	CSLRTAPAADQPQHF